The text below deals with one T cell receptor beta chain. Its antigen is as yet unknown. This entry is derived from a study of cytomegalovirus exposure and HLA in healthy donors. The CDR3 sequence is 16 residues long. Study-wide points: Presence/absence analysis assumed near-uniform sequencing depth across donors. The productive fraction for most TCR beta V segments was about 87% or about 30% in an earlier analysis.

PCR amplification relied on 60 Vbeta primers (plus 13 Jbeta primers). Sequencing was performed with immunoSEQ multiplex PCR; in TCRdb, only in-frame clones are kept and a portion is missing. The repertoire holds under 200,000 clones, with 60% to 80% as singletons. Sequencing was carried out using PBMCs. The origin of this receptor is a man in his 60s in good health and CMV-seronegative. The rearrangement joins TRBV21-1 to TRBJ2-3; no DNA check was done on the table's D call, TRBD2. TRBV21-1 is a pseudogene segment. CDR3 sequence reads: CASYSEPSGGTDTQYF. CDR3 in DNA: TGTGCCAGCTACTCCGAACCTAGCGGGGGCACAGATACGCAGTATTTT.